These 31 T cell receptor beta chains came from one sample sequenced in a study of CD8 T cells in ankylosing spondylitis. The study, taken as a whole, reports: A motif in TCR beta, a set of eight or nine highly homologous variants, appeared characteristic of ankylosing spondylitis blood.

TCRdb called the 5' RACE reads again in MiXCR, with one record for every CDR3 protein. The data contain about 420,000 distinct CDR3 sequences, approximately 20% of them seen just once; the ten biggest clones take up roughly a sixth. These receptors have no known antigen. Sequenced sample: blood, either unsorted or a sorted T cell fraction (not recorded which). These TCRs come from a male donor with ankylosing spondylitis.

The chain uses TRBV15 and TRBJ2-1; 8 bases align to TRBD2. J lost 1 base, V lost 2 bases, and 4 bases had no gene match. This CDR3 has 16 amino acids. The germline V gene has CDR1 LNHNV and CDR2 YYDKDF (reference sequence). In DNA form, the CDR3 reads TGTGCCACCAGCAGATCACTAGCGGCATCCTACAATGAGCAGTTCTTC. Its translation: CATSRSLAASYNEQFF.

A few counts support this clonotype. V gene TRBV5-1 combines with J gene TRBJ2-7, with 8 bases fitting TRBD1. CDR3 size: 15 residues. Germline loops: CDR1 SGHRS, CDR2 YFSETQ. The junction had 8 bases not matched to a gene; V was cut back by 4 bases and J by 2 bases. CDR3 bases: TGCGCCAGCAGCCCTACAGGGGGTGGCCCCTACGAGCAGTACTTC. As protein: CASSPTGGGPYEQYF.

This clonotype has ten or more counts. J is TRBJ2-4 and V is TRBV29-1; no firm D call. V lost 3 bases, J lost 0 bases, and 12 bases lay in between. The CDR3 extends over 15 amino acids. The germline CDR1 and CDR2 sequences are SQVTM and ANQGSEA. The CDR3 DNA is TGCAGCGTTGAGAGGTGGCAGCTAGCCAAAAACATTCAGTACTTC. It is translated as CSVERWQLAKNIQYF.

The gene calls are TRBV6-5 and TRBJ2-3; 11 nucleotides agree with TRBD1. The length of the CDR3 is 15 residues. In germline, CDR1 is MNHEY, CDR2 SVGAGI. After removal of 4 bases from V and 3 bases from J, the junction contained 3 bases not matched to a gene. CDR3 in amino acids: CASSWGQGETDTQYF. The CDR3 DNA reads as TGTGCCAGCAGTTGGGGACAGGGGGAGACAGATACGCAGTATTTT.

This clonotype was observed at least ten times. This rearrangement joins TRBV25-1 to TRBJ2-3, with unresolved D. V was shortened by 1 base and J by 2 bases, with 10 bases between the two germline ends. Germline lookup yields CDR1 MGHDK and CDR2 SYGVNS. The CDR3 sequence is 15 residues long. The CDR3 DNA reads TGTGCCAGCAGTGAATTCCGCGGCTTCACAGATACGCAGTATTTT. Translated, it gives CASSEFRGFTDTQYF.

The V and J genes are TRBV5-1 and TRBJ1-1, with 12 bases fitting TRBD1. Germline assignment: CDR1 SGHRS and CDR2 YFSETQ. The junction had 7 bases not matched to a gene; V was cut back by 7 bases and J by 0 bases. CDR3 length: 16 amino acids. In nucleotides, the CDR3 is TGCGCCAGCGGGACAGGGGGCGCAGTTATGAACACTGAAGCTTTCTTT. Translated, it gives CASGTGGAVMNTEAFF.

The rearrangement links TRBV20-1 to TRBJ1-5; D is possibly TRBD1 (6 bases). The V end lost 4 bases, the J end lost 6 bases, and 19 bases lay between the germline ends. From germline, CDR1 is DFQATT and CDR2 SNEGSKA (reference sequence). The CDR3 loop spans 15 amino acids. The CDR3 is CSAKAGGGGIQPQHF. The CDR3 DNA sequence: TGCAGTGCTAAAGCGGGGGGAGGGGGGATTCAGCCCCAGCATTTT.

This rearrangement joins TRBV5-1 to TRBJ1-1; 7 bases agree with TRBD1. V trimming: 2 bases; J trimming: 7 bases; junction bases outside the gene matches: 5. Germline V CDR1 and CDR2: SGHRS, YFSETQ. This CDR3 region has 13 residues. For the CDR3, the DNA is TGCGCCAGCAGCTTTTTGAGGGACAGTGAAGCTTTCTTT. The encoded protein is CASSFLRDSEAFF. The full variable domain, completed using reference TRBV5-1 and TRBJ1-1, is KAGVTQTPRYLIKTRGQQVTLSCSPISGHRSVSWYQQTPGQGLQFLFEYFSETQRNKGNFPGRFSGRQFSNSRSEMNVSTLELGDSALYLCASSFLRDSEAFFGQGTRLTVV.

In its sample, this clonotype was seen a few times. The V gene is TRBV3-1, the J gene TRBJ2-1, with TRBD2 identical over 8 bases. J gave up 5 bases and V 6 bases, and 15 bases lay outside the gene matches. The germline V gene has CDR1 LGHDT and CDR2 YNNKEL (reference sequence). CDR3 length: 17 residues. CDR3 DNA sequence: TGTGCCAGCAGAAGGGACCCCACTAGCGGCATTGACAATGAGCAGTTCTTC. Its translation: CASRRDPTSGIDNEQFF.

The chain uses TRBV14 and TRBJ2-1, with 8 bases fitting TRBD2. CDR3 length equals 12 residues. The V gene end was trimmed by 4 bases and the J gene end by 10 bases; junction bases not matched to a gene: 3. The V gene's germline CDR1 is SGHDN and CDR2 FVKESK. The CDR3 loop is CASSLVAGEQFF. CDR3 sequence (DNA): TGTGCCAGCAGCCTAGTAGCGGGGGAGCAGTTCTTC. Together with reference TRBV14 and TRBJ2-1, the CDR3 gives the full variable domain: EAGVTQFPSHSVIEKGQTVTLRCDPISGHDNLYWYRRVMGKEIKFLLHFVKESKQDESGMPNNRFLAERTGGTYSTLKVQPAELEDSGVYFCASSLVAGEQFFGPGTRLTVL.

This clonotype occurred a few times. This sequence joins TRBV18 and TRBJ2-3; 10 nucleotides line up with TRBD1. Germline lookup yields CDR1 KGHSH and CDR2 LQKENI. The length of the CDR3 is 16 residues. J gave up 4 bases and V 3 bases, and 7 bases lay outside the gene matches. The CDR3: CASSPRTGGSSDTQYF. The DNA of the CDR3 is TGTGCCAGCTCACCGAGGACAGGGGGTAGTTCAGATACGCAGTATTTT. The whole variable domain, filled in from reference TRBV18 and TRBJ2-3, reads NAGVMQNPRHLVRRRGQEARLRCSPMKGHSHVYWYRQLPEEGLKFMVYLQKENIIDESGMPKERFSAEFPKEGPSILRIQQVVRGDSAAYFCASSPRTGGSSDTQYFGPGTRLTVL.

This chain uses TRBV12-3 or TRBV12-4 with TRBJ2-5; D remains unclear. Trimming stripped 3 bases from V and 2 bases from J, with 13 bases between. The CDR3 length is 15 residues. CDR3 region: CASSFPPGQQETQYF. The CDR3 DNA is TGTGCCAGCAGTTTTCCCCCCGGCCAACAAGAGACCCAGTACTTC.

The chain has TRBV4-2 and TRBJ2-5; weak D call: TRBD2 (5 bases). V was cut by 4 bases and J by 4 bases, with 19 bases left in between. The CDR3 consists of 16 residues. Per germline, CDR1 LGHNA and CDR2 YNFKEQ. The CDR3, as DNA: TGTGCCAGCAGCCGCTCCCTGAGGGTCTCTGGAGAGACCCAGTACTTC. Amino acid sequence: CASSRSLRVSGETQYF.

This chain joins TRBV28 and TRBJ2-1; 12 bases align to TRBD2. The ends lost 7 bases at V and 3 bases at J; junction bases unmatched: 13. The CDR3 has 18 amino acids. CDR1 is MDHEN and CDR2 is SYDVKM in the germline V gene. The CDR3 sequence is CASTHRGTSGHNYNEQFF. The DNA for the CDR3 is TGTGCCAGCACCCACAGGGGGACTAGCGGGCACAACTACAATGAGCAGTTCTTC. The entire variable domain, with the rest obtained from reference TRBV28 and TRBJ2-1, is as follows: DVKVTQSSRYLVKRTGEKVFLECVQDMDHENMFWYRQDPGLGLRLIYFSYDVKMKEKGDIPEGYSVSREKKERFSLILESASTNQTSMYLCASTHRGTSGHNYNEQFFGPGTRLTVL.

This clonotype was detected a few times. The chain's CDR3 is CASSQDRGVREAYEQYF. CDR3 bases: TGTGCCAGCAGCCAAGATCGAGGCGTCAGGGAGGCCTACGAGCAGTACTTC. V usage is TRBV3-1 and J usage is TRBJ2-7, with D tentatively TRBD2 (6 bases). The CDR3 contains 17 residues. The ends were cut back, 0 bases at V and 2 bases at J, with 17 bases in the middle. Germline V gene data show CDR1 as LGHDT and CDR2 as YNNKEL (reference sequence).

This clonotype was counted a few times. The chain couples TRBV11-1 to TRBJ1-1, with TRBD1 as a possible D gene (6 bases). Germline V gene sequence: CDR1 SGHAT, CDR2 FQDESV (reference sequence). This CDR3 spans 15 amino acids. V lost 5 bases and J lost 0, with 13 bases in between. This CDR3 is CASSPRTDVNTEAFF. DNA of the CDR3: TGTGCCAGCAGCCCCAGGACAGATGTGAACACTGAAGCTTTCTTT.

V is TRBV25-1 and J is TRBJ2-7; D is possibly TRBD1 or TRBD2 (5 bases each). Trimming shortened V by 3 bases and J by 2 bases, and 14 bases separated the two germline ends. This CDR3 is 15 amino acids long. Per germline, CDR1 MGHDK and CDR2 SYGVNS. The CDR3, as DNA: TGTGCCAGCAGTGACCCCGGGACCTTTCCCTACGAGCAGTACTTC. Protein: CASSDPGTFPYEQYF.

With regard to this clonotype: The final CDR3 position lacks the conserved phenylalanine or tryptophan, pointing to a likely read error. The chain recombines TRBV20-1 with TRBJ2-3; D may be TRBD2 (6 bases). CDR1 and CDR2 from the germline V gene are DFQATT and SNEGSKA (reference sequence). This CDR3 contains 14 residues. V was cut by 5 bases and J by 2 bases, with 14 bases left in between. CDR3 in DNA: TGCAGTGCTCCCGAGTTGCGGGACACAGATACGCAGTATTAT. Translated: CSAPELRDTDTQYY.

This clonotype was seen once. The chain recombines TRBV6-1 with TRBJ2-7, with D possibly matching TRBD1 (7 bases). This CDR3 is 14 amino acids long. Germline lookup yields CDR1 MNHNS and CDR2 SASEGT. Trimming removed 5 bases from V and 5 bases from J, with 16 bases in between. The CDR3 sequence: CASSRGTVFDEQYF. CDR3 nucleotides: TGTGCCAGCAGTCGGGGGACAGTCTTTGACGAGCAGTACTTC.

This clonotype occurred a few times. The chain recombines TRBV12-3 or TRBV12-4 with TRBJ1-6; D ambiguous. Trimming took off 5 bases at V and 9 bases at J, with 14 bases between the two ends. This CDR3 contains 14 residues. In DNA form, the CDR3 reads TGTGCCAGCAGTCCCGGCAGGCCTACTTCACCCCTCCACTTT. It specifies CASSPGRPTSPLHF.

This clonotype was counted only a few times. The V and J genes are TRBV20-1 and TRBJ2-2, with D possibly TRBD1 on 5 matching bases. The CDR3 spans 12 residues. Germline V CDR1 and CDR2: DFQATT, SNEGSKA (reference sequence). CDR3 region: CAFDRNTGELFF. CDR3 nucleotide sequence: TGCGCTTTTGACAGAAACACCGGGGAGCTGTTTTTT.

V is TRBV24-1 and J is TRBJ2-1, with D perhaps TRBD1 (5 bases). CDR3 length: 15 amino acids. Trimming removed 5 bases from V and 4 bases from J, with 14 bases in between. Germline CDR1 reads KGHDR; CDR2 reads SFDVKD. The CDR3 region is CATSVKGLGYNEQFF. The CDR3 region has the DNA TGTGCCACCAGTGTTAAGGGGCTAGGATACAATGAGCAGTTCTTC.

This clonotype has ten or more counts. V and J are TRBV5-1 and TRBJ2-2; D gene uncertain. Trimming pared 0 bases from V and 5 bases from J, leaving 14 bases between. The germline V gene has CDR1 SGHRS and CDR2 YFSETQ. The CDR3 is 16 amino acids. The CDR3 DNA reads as TGCGCCAGCAGCTTGGAGTTGGTAGCCCAGACCGGGGAGCTGTTTTTT. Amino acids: CASSLELVAQTGELFF.

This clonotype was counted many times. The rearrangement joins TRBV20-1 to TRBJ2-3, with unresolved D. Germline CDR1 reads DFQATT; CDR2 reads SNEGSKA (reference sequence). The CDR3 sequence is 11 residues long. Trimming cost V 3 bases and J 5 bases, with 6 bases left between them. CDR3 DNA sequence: TGCAGTGCTAGCAGTAGAGATACGCAGTATTTT. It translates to CSASSRDTQYF.

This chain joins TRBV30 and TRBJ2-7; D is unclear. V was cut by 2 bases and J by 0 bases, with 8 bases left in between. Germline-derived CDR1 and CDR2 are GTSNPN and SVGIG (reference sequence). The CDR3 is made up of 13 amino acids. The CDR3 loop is CAWSSKGSYEQYF. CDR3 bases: TGTGCCTGGAGTAGTAAAGGCTCCTACGAGCAGTACTTC.

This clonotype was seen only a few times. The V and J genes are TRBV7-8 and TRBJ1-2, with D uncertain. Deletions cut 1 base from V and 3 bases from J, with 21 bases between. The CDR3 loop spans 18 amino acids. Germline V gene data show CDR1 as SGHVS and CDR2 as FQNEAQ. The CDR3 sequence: CASSLDPTAPPGDYGYTF. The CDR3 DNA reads TGTGCCAGCAGCTTAGACCCTACGGCGCCGCCCGGGGACTATGGCTACACCTTC.

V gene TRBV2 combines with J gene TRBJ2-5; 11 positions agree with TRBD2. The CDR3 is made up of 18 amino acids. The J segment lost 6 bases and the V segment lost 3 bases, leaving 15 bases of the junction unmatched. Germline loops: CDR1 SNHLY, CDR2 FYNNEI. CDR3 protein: CASSDLGASGRIEKTQYF. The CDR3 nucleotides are TGTGCCAGCAGTGATCTAGGGGCTAGCGGGAGGATAGAGAAGACCCAGTACTTC.

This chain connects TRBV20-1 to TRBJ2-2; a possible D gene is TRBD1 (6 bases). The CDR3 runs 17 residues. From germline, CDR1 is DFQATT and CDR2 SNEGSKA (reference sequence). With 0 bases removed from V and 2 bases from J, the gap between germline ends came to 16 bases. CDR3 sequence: CSARDLGAGANTGELFF. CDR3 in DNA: TGCAGTGCTAGAGACCTTGGGGCAGGGGCTAACACCGGGGAGCTGTTTTTT.

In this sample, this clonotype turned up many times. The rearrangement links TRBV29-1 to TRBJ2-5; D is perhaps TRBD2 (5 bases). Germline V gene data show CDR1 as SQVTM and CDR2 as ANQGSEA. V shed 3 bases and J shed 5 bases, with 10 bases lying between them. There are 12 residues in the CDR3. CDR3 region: CSVDPGKETQYF. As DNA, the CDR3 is TGCAGCGTTGATCCGGGGAAGGAGACCCAGTACTTC.

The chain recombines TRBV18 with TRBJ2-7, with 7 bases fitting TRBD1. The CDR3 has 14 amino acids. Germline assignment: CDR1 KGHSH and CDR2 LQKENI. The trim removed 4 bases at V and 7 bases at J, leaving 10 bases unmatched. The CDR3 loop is CASSLAGTAREQYF. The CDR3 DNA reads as TGTGCCAGCTCACTCGCCGGGACAGCGAGGGAGCAGTACTTC.

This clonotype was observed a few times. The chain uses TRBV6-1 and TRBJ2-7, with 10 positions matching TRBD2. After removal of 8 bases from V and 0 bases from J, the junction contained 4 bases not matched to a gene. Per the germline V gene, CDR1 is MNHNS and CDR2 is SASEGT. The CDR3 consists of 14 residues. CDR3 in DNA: TGTGCCAGCCGTCTAGCGGGAGTCTCCTACGAGCAGTACTTC. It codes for CASRLAGVSYEQYF.